Here is one T cell receptor (beta chain) with its context. It lacks a known antigen. Base qualities are missing; no much larger clone stands one base away. Genomic DNA was isolated from the sorted cells so that the TCRbeta CDR3 region could be sequenced. The immunoSEQ Assay was used for sequencing of TCRbeta CDR3 regions. TCRdb re-hosts the immuneACCESS table, in-frame sequences only. Its copies lack some clones; in the studies checked, an unresolved V gene accounts for under half of them, and the cause for the rest is not known. The sample profile shows 79,000 or so clones; 85% of them were found once. The ten top clones hold roughly 0.61% of the sample. The germline V gene provides CDR1 MNHEY and CDR2 SVGAGI. A distance of 10 bases separates the germline ends of V and J, which lose 2 bases and 5 bases respectively. The CDR3, cysteine through phenylalanine, is 15 amino acids long. The read is trimmed to its CDR3 DNA, 45 bases read in frame from base 1.

This specimen belongs to a study of OX40 agonist ivuxolimab in advanced cancers. Some background on the complete study: Ivuxolimab was a fully human IgG2 agonistic monoclonal antibody targeting the costimulatory receptor OX40 (CD134). Intravenous ivuxolimab was administered to patients every 2 weeks at six dose levels: 0.01, 0.1, 0.3, 1.5, 3 and 10 mg/kg. Of the roughly 50 dose-escalation patients, hepatocellular carcinoma was present in around 20, melanoma in approximately 15, renal cell carcinoma in 9 and head and neck cancer in 9. In the dose-escalation cohort, about four fifths of patients were male, and the mean age was 60 years with a range of roughly 20 to 85. Prior anti-PD-1, anti-PD-L1 or anti-CTLA-4 therapy was permitted, and about two fifths of dose-escalation patients had received checkpoint inhibitors. Partial responses were achieved by three dose-escalation patients, of whom one had hepatocellular carcinoma and two had cutaneous melanoma. The purpose of peripheral TCRbeta sequencing was to test whether ivuxolimab changed TCR sequence diversity and led to clonal T-cell expansion. The monotherapy dose-escalation portion (N of about 50 patients) of the phase I ivuxolimab trial is reported in the paper.

The research as a whole found: Low levels of normalized T-cell clonal expansion were also seen in some patients who did not respond. At doses of 0.1 to 3.0 mg/kg, clonal expansion of both CD4+ and CD8+ T cells in blood was seen between baseline and week 6. After ivuxolimab, expanded clones were on average more numerous among CD8+ T cells than among CD4+ T cells. The antigen specificity of the peripheral T cells that underwent clonal expansion was not determined. Partial responders in the 0.1-3.0 mg/kg groups had among the lowest normalized peripheral clonal expansion, especially among CD8+ T cells.

The trial excluded patients who had a history of autoimmune disease or who were on systemic immunosuppression. In every dose cohort, peripheral blood was drawn for TCR sequencing at baseline, cycle 4 day 1, and cycle 7 day 1. The samples were drawn from a first-in-human, open-label, multicenter phase I dose-escalation trial of ivuxolimab. Adults with locally advanced or metastatic melanoma, renal cell carcinoma, hepatocellular carcinoma or head and neck squamous cell carcinoma were enrolled in the trial. Before TCR sequencing, CD4+ and CD8+ T cells were separately sorted from peripheral blood. The TCR was taken from an adult with an advanced solid tumor such as melanoma, head and neck, liver or kidney cancer. The specimen was CD4+ or CD8+ T cells sorted from blood, collected in a trial of the OX40 agonist ivuxolimab. The sequence is built from TRBV6-5 and TRBJ1-6; no D gene call is confident. This receptor carries the CDR3 CASSYRTIDNSPLHF. The DNA sequence reads TGTGCCAGCAGTTACCGCACAATAGATAATTCACCCCTCCACTTT.